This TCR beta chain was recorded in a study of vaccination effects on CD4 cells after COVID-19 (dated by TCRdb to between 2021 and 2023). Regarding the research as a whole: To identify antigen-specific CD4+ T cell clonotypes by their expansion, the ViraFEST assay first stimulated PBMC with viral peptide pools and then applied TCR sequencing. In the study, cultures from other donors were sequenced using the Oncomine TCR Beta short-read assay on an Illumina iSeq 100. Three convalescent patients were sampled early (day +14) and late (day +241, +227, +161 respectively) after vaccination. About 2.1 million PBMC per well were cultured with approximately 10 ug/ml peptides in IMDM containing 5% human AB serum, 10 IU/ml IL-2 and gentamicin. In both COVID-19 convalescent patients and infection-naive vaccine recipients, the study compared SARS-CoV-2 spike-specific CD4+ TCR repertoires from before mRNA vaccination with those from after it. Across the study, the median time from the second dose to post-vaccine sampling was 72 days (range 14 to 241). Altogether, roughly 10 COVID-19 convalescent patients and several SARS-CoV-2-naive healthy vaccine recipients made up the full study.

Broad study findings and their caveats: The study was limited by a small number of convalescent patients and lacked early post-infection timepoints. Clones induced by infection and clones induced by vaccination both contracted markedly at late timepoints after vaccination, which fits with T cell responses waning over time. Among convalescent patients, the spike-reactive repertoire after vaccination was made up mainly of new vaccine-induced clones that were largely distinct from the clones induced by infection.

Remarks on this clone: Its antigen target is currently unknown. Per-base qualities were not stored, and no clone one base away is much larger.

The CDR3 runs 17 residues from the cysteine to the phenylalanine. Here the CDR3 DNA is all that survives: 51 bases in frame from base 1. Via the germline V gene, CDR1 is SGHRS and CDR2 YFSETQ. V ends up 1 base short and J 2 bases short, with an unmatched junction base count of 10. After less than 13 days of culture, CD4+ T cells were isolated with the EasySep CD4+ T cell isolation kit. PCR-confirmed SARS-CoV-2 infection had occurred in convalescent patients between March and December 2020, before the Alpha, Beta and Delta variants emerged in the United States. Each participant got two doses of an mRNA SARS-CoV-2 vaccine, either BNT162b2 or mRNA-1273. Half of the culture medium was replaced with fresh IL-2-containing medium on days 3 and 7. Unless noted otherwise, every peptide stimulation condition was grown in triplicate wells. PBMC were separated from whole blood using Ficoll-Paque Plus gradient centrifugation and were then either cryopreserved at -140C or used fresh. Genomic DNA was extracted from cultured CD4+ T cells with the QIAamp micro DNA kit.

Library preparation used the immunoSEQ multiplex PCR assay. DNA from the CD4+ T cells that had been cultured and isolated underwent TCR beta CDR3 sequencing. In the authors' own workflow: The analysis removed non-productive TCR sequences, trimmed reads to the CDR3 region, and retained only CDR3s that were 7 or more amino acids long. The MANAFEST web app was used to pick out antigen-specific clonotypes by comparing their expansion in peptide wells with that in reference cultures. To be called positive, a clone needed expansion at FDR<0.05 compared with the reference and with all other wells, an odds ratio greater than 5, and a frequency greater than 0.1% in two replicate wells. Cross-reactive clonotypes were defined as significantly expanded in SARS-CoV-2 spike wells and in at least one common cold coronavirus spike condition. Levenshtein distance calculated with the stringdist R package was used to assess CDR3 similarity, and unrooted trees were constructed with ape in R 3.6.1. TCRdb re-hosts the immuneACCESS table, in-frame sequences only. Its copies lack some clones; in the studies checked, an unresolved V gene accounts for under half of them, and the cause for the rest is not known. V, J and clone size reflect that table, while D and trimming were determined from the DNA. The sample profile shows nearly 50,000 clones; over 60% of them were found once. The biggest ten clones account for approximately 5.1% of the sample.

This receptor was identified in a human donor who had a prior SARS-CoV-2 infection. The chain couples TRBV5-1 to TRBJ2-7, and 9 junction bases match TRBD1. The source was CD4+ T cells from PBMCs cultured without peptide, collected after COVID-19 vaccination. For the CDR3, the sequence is CASSLLGLGTGTYEQYF. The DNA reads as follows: TGCGCCAGCAGCTTGTTGGGCTTAGGGACAGGGACCTACGAGCAGTACTTC. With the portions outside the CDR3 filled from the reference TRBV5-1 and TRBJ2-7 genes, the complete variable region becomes KAGVTQTPRYLIKTRGQQVTLSCSPISGHRSVSWYQQTPGQGLQFLFEYFSETQRNKGNFPGRFSGRQFSNSRSEMNVSTLELGDSALYLCASSLLGLGTGTYEQYFGPGTRLTVT.